The clone carrying this T cell receptor (beta chain) has only one observation. Its antigen is not known. Since a much larger clone is just one base distant, this may be a read error. The record originates from a study of Graves' ophthalmopathy and Graves' hyperthyroidism. CDR3 size: 12 residues. Germline V lookup: CDR1 SQVTM, CDR2 ANQGSEA. Beta-chain TCR CDR3 regions were amplified from RNA transcripts. HTBI primers primed a first-round RT-PCR, and a second-round multiplex PCR followed. MiXCR was run by TCRdb on the multiplex PCR reads, yielding one entry per CDR3 protein. The data contain around 600,000 distinct CDR3 sequences, roughly two fifths of them singletons. Study observations and caveats: Ophthalmopathy and stable hyperthyroidism were discriminated by a 13-signature model, with roughly 86% sensitivity and about 84% specificity.

Source material: peripheral blood. The clonotype originates from an adult man with Graves' ophthalmopathy. The chain has TRBV29-1 and TRBJ1-2; no definite D call. CDR3: CSAGRENCGYTF. The CDR3 coding sequence is TGCAGCGCCGGACGGGAAAACTGTGGCTACACCTTC.